The rows below give T cell receptor beta chains drawn from one sample of a study of PD-1 blockade in classical Hodgkin lymphoma. The assay was immunoSEQ multiplex PCR, and TCRdb's table has in-frame clones only and misses some. The data hold 10,000 or so clones, with approximately 90% observed a single time. The source material was CD8+ T cells from blood. The receptors derive from a human donor with classical Hodgkin lymphoma. Each CDR3 is given with its conserved first and last residue. Fields, in order: D gene, V gene, clone size, J gene, CDR3 protein, CDR3 DNA. D genes are given only for firm matches. Rows give clone size only sometimes, using once, few, many, or a class for an expanded clone.

>NA|TRBV11-1|NA|TRBJ1-5
CASSSRDGMPQHF
TGTGCCAGCAGCTCCCGTGACGGAATGCCCCAGCATTTT
>TRBD2|TRBV7-9|NA|TRBJ2-7
CASSMGGSSYEQYF
TGTGCCAGCTCCATGGGGGGGAGCTCCTACGAGCAGTACTTC
>NA|TRBV5-3|NA|TRBJ2-7
CARSLADRCYEQYF
TGTGCCAGAAGCTTGGCAGACAGGTGCTACGAGCAGTACTTC
>NA|TRBV7-7|once|TRBJ2-5
CASSLNGAGRETQYF
TGTGCCAGCAGCTTAAACGGGGCAGGAAGAGAGACCCAGTACTTC
>TRBD1|TRBV5-6|NA|TRBJ1-2
CASSSGTGGHGYTF
TGTGCCAGCAGCTCCGGGACAGGGGGCCATGGCTACACCTTC
>NA|TRBV7-9|NA|TRBJ2-5
CASSLALTRETQYF
TGTGCCAGCAGCTTAGCGCTAACGAGGGAGACCCAGTACTTC
>NA|TRBV7-1|few|TRBJ2-7
CASSLGVGIFREQYF
TGTGCCAGCAGCCTAGGGGTAGGGATCTTCAGGGAGCAGTACTTC
>TRBD1|TRBV27|NA|TRBJ2-7
CASTSGTGASEQYF
TGTGCCAGCACCTCCGGGACAGGGGCGAGCGAGCAGTACTTC
>TRBD2|TRBV5-4|NA|TRBJ2-7
CASSFGATSGFYEQYF
TGTGCCAGCAGCTTCGGGGCGACTAGCGGGTTTTACGAGCAGTACTTC
>NA|TRBV9|NA|TRBJ1-2
CASSVSEGMGYGYTF
TGTGCCAGCAGCGTCTCTGAGGGGATGGGCTATGGCTACACCTTC